Sequencing of this T cell receptor beta chain was carried out in a study of T-cell reconstitution after alpha-beta-depleted transplantation in children. V lost 2 bases and J lost 10, with 14 bases in between. Germline V CDR1 and CDR2: SQVTM, ANQGSEA. This CDR3 contains 12 residues. This clonotype came up a few times. This sample's TCRbeta library carried unique molecular identifier barcodes. TCRdb reanalysed the PCR reads using MiXCR and keeps one entry per CDR3 protein. The sample records 400,000 to 500,000 distinct CDR3 sequences, roughly a tenth being singletons. The sample here was PBMCs from the stem cell graft donor, taken from the stem cell graft. The TCR comes from a human donor who donated a stem cell graft to a child with acute myeloid leukemia. J is TRBJ1-1 and V is TRBV29-1; TRBD1 is a possible D gene (5 bases). Written as DNA, the CDR3 is TGCAGCGTTGAAACGGGGGGACGGTCAGCTTTCTTT. This gives the protein CSVETGGRSAFF.